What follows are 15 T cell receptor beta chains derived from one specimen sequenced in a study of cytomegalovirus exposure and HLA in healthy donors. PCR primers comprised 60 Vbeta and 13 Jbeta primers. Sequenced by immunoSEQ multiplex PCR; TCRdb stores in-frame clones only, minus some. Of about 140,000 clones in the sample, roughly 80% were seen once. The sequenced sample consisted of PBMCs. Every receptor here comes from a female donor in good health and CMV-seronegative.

The CDR3 nucleotides read TGTGCCAGCAGCCCAAGGACAGGAACCACTGAAGCTTTCTTT. This translates into CASSPRTGTTEAFF. This chain uses TRBV28 with TRBJ1-1, with 7 bases that match TRBD1. Trimming cost V 6 bases and J 4 bases; bases outside gene matches: 8. Germline lookup yields CDR1 MDHEN and CDR2 SYDVKM. The CDR3 loop spans 14 amino acids.

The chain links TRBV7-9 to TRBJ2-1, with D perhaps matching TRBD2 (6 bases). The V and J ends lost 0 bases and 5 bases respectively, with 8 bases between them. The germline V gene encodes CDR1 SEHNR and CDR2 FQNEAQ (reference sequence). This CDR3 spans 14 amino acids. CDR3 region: CASSLAGTHNEQFF. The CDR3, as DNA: TGTGCCAGCAGCTTAGCCGGGACTCACAATGAGCAGTTCTTC.

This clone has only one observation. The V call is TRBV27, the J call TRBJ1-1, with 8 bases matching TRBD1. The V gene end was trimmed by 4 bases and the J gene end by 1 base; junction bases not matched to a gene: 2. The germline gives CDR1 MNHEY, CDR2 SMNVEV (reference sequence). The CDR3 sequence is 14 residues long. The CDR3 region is CASSSGTGNTEAFF. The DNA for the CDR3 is TGTGCCAGCAGTTCAGGGACAGGGAACACTGAAGCTTTCTTT.

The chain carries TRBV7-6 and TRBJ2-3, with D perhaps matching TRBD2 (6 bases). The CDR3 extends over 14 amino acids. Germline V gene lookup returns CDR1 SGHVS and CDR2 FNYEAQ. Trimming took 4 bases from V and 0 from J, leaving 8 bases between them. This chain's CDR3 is CASSSGTSTDTQYF. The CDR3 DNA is TGTGCCAGCAGCTCGGGGACTAGCACAGATACGCAGTATTTT.

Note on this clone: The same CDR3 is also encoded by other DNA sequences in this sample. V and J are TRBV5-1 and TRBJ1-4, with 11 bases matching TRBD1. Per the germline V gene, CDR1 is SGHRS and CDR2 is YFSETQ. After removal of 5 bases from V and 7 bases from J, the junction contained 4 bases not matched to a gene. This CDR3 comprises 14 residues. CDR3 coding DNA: TGCGCCAGCAGTCCGGGACAGGGGGGTGAAAAACTGTTTTTT. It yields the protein CASSPGQGGEKLFF.

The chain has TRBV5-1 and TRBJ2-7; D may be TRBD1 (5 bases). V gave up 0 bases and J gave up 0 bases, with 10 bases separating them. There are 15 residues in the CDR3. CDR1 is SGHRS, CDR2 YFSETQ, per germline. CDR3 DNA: TGCGCCAGCAGCTTGGATGACAGTGACTCCTACGAGCAGTACTTC. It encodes CASSLDDSDSYEQYF.

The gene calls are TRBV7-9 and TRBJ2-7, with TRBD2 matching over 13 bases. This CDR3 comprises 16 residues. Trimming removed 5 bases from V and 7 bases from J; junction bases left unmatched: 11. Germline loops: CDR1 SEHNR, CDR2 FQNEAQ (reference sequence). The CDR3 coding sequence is TGTGCCAGCAGCCACTGGACTAGCGGGAGTGATTGGGAGCAGTACTTC. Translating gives CASSHWTSGSDWEQYF.

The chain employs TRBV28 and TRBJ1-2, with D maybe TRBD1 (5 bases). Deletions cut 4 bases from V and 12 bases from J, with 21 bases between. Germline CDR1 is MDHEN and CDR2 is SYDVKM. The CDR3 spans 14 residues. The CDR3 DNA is TGTGCCAGCAGTTCTCGGGGGGAGGGTCATGGGGACACCTTC. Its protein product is CASSSRGEGHGDTF.

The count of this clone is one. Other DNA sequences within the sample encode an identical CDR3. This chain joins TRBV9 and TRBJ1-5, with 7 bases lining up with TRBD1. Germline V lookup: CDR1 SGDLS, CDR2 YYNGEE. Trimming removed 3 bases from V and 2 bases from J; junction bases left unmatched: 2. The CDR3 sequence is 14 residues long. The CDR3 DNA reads TGTGCCAGCAGCGCAGGACAGGGCAATCAGCCCCAGCATTTT. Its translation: CASSAGQGNQPQHF.

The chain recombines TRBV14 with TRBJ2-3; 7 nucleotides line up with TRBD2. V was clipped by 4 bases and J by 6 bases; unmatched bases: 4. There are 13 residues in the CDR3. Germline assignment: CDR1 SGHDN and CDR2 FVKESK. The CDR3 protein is CASSPHGGDTQYF. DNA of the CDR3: TGTGCCAGCAGCCCACACGGGGGGGATACGCAGTATTTT. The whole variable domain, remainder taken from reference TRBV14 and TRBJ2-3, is EAGVTQFPSHSVIEKGQTVTLRCDPISGHDNLYWYRRVMGKEIKFLLHFVKESKQDESGMPNNRFLAERTGGTYSTLKVQPAELEDSGVYFCASSPHGGDTQYFGPGTRLTVL.

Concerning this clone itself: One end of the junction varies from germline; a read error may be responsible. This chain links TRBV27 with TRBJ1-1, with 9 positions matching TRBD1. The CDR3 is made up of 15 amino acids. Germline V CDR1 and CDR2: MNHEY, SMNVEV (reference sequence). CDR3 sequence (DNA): TGTGCCAGCAGTCCTGGACAGGGGATGAAAACTGAAGCTTTCTTT. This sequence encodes CASSPGQGMKTEAFF.

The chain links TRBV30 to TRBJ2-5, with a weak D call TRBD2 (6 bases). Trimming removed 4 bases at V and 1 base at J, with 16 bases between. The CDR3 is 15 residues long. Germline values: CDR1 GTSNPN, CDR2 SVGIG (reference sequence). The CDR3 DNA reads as TGTGCCTGGAAAAGGGGTAGCGGCAGCCAAGAGACCCAGTACTTC. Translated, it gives CAWKRGSGSQETQYF. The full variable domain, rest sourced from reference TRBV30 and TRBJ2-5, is SQTIHQWPATLVQPVGSPLSLECTVEGTSNPNLYWYRQAAGRGLQLLFYSVGIGQISSEVPQNLSASRPQDRQFILSSKKLLLSDSGFYLCAWKRGSGSQETQYFGPGTRLLVL.

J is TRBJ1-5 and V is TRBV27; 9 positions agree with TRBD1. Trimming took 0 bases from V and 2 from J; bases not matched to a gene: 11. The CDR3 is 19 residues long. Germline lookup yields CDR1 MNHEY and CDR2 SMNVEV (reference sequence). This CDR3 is CASSLSWGQGRNGNQPQHF. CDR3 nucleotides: TGTGCCAGCAGTTTATCATGGGGACAGGGAAGAAATGGCAATCAGCCCCAGCATTTT.

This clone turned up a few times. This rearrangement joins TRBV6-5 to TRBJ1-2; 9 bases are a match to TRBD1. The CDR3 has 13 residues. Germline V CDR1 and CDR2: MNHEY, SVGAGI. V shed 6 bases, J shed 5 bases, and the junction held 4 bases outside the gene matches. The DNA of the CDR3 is TGTGCCAGCAGAATGGGGACAGGGTATGGCTACACCTTC. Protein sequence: CASRMGTGYGYTF.

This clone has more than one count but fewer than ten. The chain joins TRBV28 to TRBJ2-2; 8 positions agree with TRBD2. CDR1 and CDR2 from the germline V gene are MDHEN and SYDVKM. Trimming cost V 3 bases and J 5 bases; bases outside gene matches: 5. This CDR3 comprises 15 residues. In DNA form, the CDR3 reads TGTGCCAGCAGTTTTGAGACTAGCGTGACCGGGGAGCTGTTTTTT. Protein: CASSFETSVTGELFF.